Sequencing of this TCR beta chain was carried out in a study of identical twins. General study results and limits: The conclusions drew on cross-sectional statistical analysis instead of tracking the same donors. With abundant cord blood beta clonotypes, insertions were fewer; memory repertoires showed no such pattern.

The ends lost 5 bases at V and 7 bases at J; junction bases unmatched: 7. The germline V gene encodes CDR1 LNHNV and CDR2 YYDKDF (reference sequence). CDR3 size: 15 residues. TCRdb reprocessed the 5' RACE reads with MiXCR, giving one entry per CDR3 protein. The top ten hold 0.25% to 0.3% of the sample, which has 1.5 million to 2 million distinct CDR3 sequences, about 32% seen once. This clonotype turned up a few times. Its antigen is currently unknown. Healthy Caucasians provided all donations. The chain combines TRBV15 with TRBJ1-4; 10 bases agree with TRBD1. This TCR was recovered from a newborn girl in good health. The material sequenced was cord blood. CDR3 loop: CATSSRTGGGEKLFF. In nucleotides, the CDR3 is TGTGCCACCAGCTCTCGGACAGGGGGAGGTGAAAAACTGTTTTTT.